Shown below are 20 T cell receptor beta chains from a single sample sequenced in a study of T cells after yellow fever vaccination (dated by TCRdb to between 2017 and 2020). The treatment or condition label on this specimen signifies: live attenuated yellow fever vaccine strain. The protocol used for the library was 5' RACE. This sample was sequenced with an Illumina NovaSeq 6000. The public reads were quality trimmed at Q25 with fastp and then assembled into clones with MiXCR by TCRdb, keeping productive beta chains. Rows with a matching CDR3 protein are joined into one entry that keeps the most common DNA and genes. The sample table holds 350,000 to 450,000 distinct CDR3 sequences, of which about 19% were seen once. The ten top clones hold around 17% of the sample. The sample consisted of PBMCs, taken before the yellow fever booster vaccination. These receptors came from a man aged 18 to 30 who received the YFV17D yellow fever vaccine.

The genes are TRBV20-1 and TRBJ1-5; D possibly corresponds to TRBD1 (5 bases). In germline, CDR1 is DFQATT, CDR2 SNEGSKA (reference sequence). This CDR3 region has 15 residues. With 1 base removed from V and 3 bases from J, the gap between germline ends came to 13 bases. CDR3 DNA: TGCAGTGCTAGAGTGCCAGGGCTACTCAATCAGCCCCAGCATTTT. It codes for CSARVPGLLNQPQHF.

This clonotype was detected only a few times. The chain combines TRBV4-2 with TRBJ1-1; D is possibly TRBD1 (5 bases). V was shortened by 0 bases and J by 4 bases, with 15 bases between the two germline ends. Germline CDR1 reads LGHNA; CDR2 reads YNFKEQ. The CDR3 covers 16 residues. The CDR3 is CASSQDQGGGGTEAFF. CDR3 in DNA: TGTGCCAGCAGCCAAGACCAGGGTGGTGGGGGCACTGAAGCTTTCTTT.

Here the CDR3 reads CASSRQGQAYREQFF. The CDR3 DNA is TGTGCCAGCAGCCGGCAGGGACAGGCTTATCGGGAGCAGTTCTTC. The rearrangement links TRBV12-3 or TRBV12-4 to TRBJ2-1; 8 bases match TRBD1. V lost 6 bases, J lost 10 bases, and 14 bases stayed unmatched. The CDR3 length is 15 residues.

CDR3 DNA sequence: TGTGCCAGCAGTGGGGACAGGACCGCCCATACGCAGTATTTT. The encoded protein is CASSGDRTAHTQYF. The genes are TRBV27 and TRBJ2-3; TRBD1 matches at 8 bases. The CDR3 extends over 14 amino acids. Unmatched junction bases numbered 8, after V lost 5 bases and J lost 7 bases. CDR1 is MNHEY and CDR2 is SMNVEV in the germline V gene (reference sequence).

This clonotype was seen only a few times. This sequence joins TRBV10-2 and TRBJ2-7, with 8 bases fitting TRBD1. The CDR3 has 14 amino acids. Per germline, CDR1 WSHSY and CDR2 SAAADI. The V segment lost 1 base and the J segment 5 bases; nucleotides outside the gene matches: 4. The CDR3 sequence: CASSEYSGGNEQYF. CDR3 DNA sequence: TGCGCCAGCAGTGAGTACTCAGGGGGCAACGAGCAGTACTTC.

This rearrangement joins TRBV7-6 to TRBJ1-2, with 9 positions matching TRBD1. The CDR3 has 13 amino acids. Germline V gene data show CDR1 as SGHVS and CDR2 as FNYEAQ. V trimming: 6 bases; J trimming: 7 bases; junction bases outside the gene matches: 6. The CDR3 protein is CASSFTGGPGYTF. For the CDR3, the DNA is TGTGCCAGCAGTTTTACAGGGGGCCCTGGCTACACCTTC.

The chain uses TRBV11-2 and TRBJ1-2; D unclear. Trimming removed 5 bases from V and 4 bases from J, with 20 bases in between. The CDR3 covers 16 residues. CDR1 and CDR2 from the germline V gene are SGHAT and FQNNGV. CDR3 sequence (DNA): TGTGCCAGCAGCCTACCTCAAGGACGGCGTTCCTATGGCTACACCTTC. It encodes CASSLPQGRRSYGYTF.

CDR3 sequence reads: CATSDSGQGTYNEQFF. Written as DNA, the CDR3 is TGTGCCACCAGTGACTCTGGACAGGGGACCTACAATGAGCAGTTCTTC. The chain has TRBV24-1 and TRBJ2-1, with 9 nucleotides matching TRBD1. The germline gives CDR1 KGHDR, CDR2 SFDVKD. The CDR3 covers 16 residues. Losses at the gene ends were 4 bases for V and 2 bases for J; bases not matched to a gene: 5.

J is TRBJ1-2 and V is TRBV4-3, with TRBD1 identical over 8 bases. The CDR3 totals 15 residues. With V trimmed by 0 bases and J by 8 bases, 8 bases remained unmatched. Germline-derived CDR1 and CDR2 are LGHNA and YSLEER. The DNA for the CDR3 is TGCGCCAGCAGCCAAGATGGGCAGGGGGCTGACGGCTACACCTTC. Protein: CASSQDGQGADGYTF.

This chain uses TRBV20-1 with TRBJ2-1; no clear D gene. Germline CDR1 DFQATT, CDR2 SNEGSKA (reference sequence). The CDR3 contains 11 residues. V shed 2 bases and J shed 4 bases, with 3 bases lying between them. The CDR3 DNA follows: TGCAGTGCTAGAAGGTACAATGAGCAGTTCTTC. This gives the protein CSARRYNEQFF.

The chain carries TRBV3-1 and TRBJ2-1; a weak D match, TRBD2 (5 bases). Germline CDR1 reads LGHDT; CDR2 reads YNNKEL (reference sequence). The ends were cut back, 3 bases at V and 6 bases at J, with 18 bases in the middle. The CDR3 sequence is 16 residues long. The CDR3 region has the DNA TGTGCCAGCAGCCATGGCCGAGGGTATAAGGGCAATGAGCAGTTCTTC. Translating gives CASSHGRGYKGNEQFF.

The table lists this clonotype with a few counts. This chain connects TRBV15 to TRBJ1-5; D is uncertain. The CDR3 extends over 12 amino acids. Germline CDR1 is LNHNV and CDR2 is YYDKDF (reference sequence). The germline V and J ends were trimmed by 5 bases and 5 bases, with 7 bases remaining between them. The DNA of the CDR3 is TGTGCCACCAGCGAAGTGGATCAGCCCCAGCATTTT. The encoded protein is CATSEVDQPQHF.

This clonotype was detected a few times. The CDR3 loop reads CASSYSERDTGAFF. The CDR3 DNA reads as TGTGCCAGCAGTTACTCGGAGCGGGACACAGGAGCTTTCTTT. The genes are TRBV6-5 and TRBJ1-1; TRBD1 is a possible D gene (6 bases). CDR3 length: 14 amino acids. The germline V gene has CDR1 MNHEY and CDR2 SVGAGI. Trimming shortened V by 0 bases and J by 10 bases, and 15 bases separated the two germline ends.

The sample holds a few counts of this clonotype. The chain joins TRBV10-3 to TRBJ2-5, with D perhaps TRBD1 or TRBD2 (6 bases each). The CDR3 spans 15 residues. V lost 4 bases and J lost 2, with 14 bases in between. Per the germline V gene, CDR1 is ENHRY and CDR2 is SYGVKD. The CDR3 region is CAISATGAGQETQYF. The CDR3 DNA follows: TGTGCCATCAGTGCAACGGGGGCAGGTCAAGAGACCCAGTACTTC.

The chain couples TRBV20-1 to TRBJ2-7; 9 bases fit TRBD1. The junction had 10 bases not matched to a gene; V was cut back by 0 bases and J by 4 bases. This CDR3 has 16 amino acids. CDR1 DFQATT and CDR2 SNEGSKA come from the germline V gene (reference sequence). The CDR3 coding sequence is TGCAGTGCTAGAGATATCGGACAGGGGAGTCGGTACGAGCAGTACTTC. Translated: CSARDIGQGSRYEQYF.

This clonotype was detected only once. The CDR3 DNA reads as TGCGCCAGCAGCCCCGTTTCCCTTCCTCCCGACTATGGCTACACCTTC. Translating gives CASSPVSLPPDYGYTF. The chain has TRBV5-1 and TRBJ1-2; D is unclear. This CDR3 comprises 16 residues. Germline loops: CDR1 SGHRS, CDR2 YFSETQ. Trimming cost V 4 bases and J 3 bases, with 19 bases left between them.

The rearrangement links TRBV28 to TRBJ2-1; D uncertain. The CDR3 length is 14 residues. Germline-derived CDR1 and CDR2 are MDHEN and SYDVKM. V lost 3 bases to trimming and J lost 4 bases, with 10 bases between them. DNA of the CDR3: TGTGCCAGCAGTTTGGAGCAGCTATACAATGAGCAGTTCTTC. Translated, it gives CASSLEQLYNEQFF.

CDR3 in DNA: TGTGCCAGCAGTTCGAGGGGATTCTCTGGAAACACCATATATTTT. Translating it yields CASSSRGFSGNTIYF. This chain joins TRBV28 and TRBJ1-3; perhaps TRBD1 as D (5 bases). Germline V gene lookup returns CDR1 MDHEN and CDR2 SYDVKM. Trimming stripped 4 bases from V and 0 bases from J, with 10 bases between. The CDR3 runs to 15 residues. Supplemented by reference TRBV28 and TRBJ1-3, the full variable domain reads DVKVTQSSRYLVKRTGEKVFLECVQDMDHENMFWYRQDPGLGLRLIYFSYDVKMKEKGDIPEGYSVSREKKERFSLILESASTNQTSMYLCASSSRGFSGNTIYFGEGSWLTVV.

The chain joins TRBV6-2 or TRBV6-3 to TRBJ1-4; D gene unclear. The CDR3 runs to 13 residues. Germline V gene sequence: CDR1 MNHEY, CDR2 SVGEGT. Between the trimmed V and J ends, which lost 2 bases and 5 bases, there was a span of 6 bases. CDR3: CASSYDKNEKLFF. DNA of the CDR3: TGTGCCAGCAGTTACGACAAGAATGAAAAACTGTTTTTT.

The chain couples TRBV14 to TRBJ2-3, with no clear D. V was trimmed by 5 bases and J by 6 bases, leaving 15 bases between them. The germline V gene has CDR1 SGHDN and CDR2 FVKESK. This CDR3 region has 14 residues. DNA for the CDR3: TGTGCCAGCAGCTCGGGTCGGTTCCGGGATACGCAGTATTTT. This codes for CASSSGRFRDTQYF.